The TCR beta chain under discussion was sequenced for a study of blood T cell repertoires in COVID-19. Overall study: Acute and convalescent COVID-19 specimens originated in the United States, Italy and Spain.

Trimming cost V 4 bases and J 7 bases, with 13 bases left between them. The germline gives CDR1 SGHVS, CDR2 FQNEAQ. This CDR3 contains 14 residues. The method was immunoSEQ multiplex PCR; TCRdb's version includes in-frame clones alone and lacks a portion of them. The table lists approximately 500,000 clones, about 88% of them singletons. This clone appeared a single time. The chain combines TRBV7-8 with TRBJ2-2; tentative D call: TRBD2 (7 bases). Sequencing input: peripheral blood. The receptor was derived from a woman aged 50 to 65 with COVID-19, enrolled during active disease. The CDR3: CASSWEGDYGELFF. For the CDR3, the DNA is TGTGCCAGCAGCTGGGAGGGGGATTACGGGGAGCTGTTTTTT.